Listed below are T cell receptor beta chains from one sample, sequenced in a study of blood T cell repertoires in COVID-19. The assay was immunoSEQ multiplex PCR, and TCRdb's table has in-frame clones only and misses some. The sample includes about 120,000 clones, about 70% of them seen just once. Input material: peripheral blood. The receptors derive from a man aged 55 to 70 with acute or convalescent COVID-19. Both conserved end residues are part of each CDR3. Fields, in order: V gene, J gene, D gene, clone size, CDR3 protein, CDR3 DNA. D genes are given only for firm matches. Clone sizes are given selectively: once, few, many, or a class where the clone is expanded.

>TRBV10-3|TRBJ1-5|.|once
CAISDSTGNSAPQHF
TGTGCCATCAGTGATAGTACAGGCAACTCGGCGCCCCAGCATTTT
>TRBV29-1|TRBJ1-5|TRBD1|.
CSAGQVGQPQHF
TGCAGCGCGGGACAGGTTGGTCAGCCCCAGCATTTT
>TRBV24-1|TRBJ2-7|.|.
CATSDSGLENYEQYF
TGTGCCACCAGTGATAGCGGCCTTGAGAACTACGAGCAGTACTTC
>TRBV27|TRBJ1-5|TRBD1|.
CASSSDLGQGGQPQHF
TGTGCCAGCAGTTCAGACCTGGGACAGGGCGGTCAGCCCCAGCATTTT
>TRBV7-9|TRBJ1-1|.|few
CASSQDSRPNTEAFF
TGTGCCAGCAGCCAGGACTCCAGACCGAACACTGAAGCTTTCTTT
>TRBV5-1|TRBJ2-7|.|.
CASRSSNDEQYF
TGCGCCAGCAGATCCTCTAACGACGAGCAGTACTTC
>TRBV5-3|TRBJ2-7|TRBD2|.
CARSTGLAGRSWWEQYF
TGTGCCAGAAGCACCGGACTAGCGGGGCGGAGCTGGTGGGAGCAGTACTTC
>TRBV9|TRBJ2-3|.|.
CASSVALDSRTDTQYF
TGTGCCAGCAGCGTAGCCCTGGACAGTCGCACAGATACGCAGTATTTT
>TRBV6-1|TRBJ1-6|.|few
CASSEIVSVSPLHF
TGTGCCAGCAGTGAAATCGTGTCGGTGTCACCCCTCCACTTT
>TRBV15|TRBJ1-4|TRBD1|.
CATSRGQGTNEKLFF
TGTGCCACCAGCCGAGGACAGGGAACTAATGAAAAACTGTTTTTT
>TRBV3-1/TRBV3-2|TRBJ2-2|TRBD1|few
CASRKGQGTGELFF
TGTGCCAGCAGGAAGGGACAGGGGACCGGGGAGCTGTTTTTT
>TRBV23-1|TRBJ2-7|.|.
CASSQLWVGGNEQYF
TGCGCCAGCAGTCAATTGTGGGTAGGGGGTAACGAGCAGTACTTC
>TRBV19|TRBJ1-2|TRBD1|.
CASSYRPPGQGAYGYTF
TGTGCCAGTAGTTACAGACCCCCGGGACAGGGTGCCTATGGCTACACCTTC
>TRBV19|TRBJ2-3|.|few
CASSMDFSTDTQYF
TGTGCCAGTAGTATGGACTTTAGCACAGATACGCAGTATTTT
>TRBV7-3|TRBJ2-3|TRBD2|.
CASSLRAGGAKGADTQYF
TGTGCCAGCAGCTTACGGGCGGGGGGCGCCAAGGGCGCAGATACGCAGTATTTT
>TRBV9|TRBJ2-6|.|.
CASSPQGSLSGANVLTF
TGTGCCAGCAGCCCCCAGGGGAGCCTCTCTGGGGCCAACGTCCTGACTTTC
>TRBV15|TRBJ1-1|TRBD1|.
CATSRQITGEVAFF
TGTGCCACCAGCAGACAAATAACAGGGGAGGTAGCTTTCTTT
>TRBV7-8|TRBJ1-1|.|few
CASSLGLITGSEAFF
TGTGCCAGCAGCTTAGGCCTGATTACAGGGTCTGAAGCTTTCTTT
>TRBV29-1|TRBJ1-2|.|.
CSVEDLPYGYTF
TGCAGCGTTGAAGATCTCCCCTATGGCTACACCTTC
>TRBV5-4|TRBJ2-7|TRBD1|.
CASSVTGTGSYEQYF
TGTGCCAGCAGCGTGACCGGGACAGGTTCCTACGAGCAGTACTTC
>TRBV15|TRBJ2-4|.|.
CATSIQYGDIQYF
TGTGCCACCAGCATACAGTACGGGGACATTCAGTACTTC
>TRBV24-1|TRBJ2-2|TRBD2|once
CATSDYRGGGELFF
TGTGCCACCAGTGATTACCGGGGGGGCGGGGAGCTGTTTTTT
>TRBV5-8|TRBJ1-2|.|.
CASSLGHAGARGYTF
TGTGCCAGCAGCTTGGGGCATGCTGGGGCGCGTGGCTACACCTTC
>TRBV7-9|TRBJ1-5|.|.
CASGWGDDQPQHF
TGTGCCAGCGGTTGGGGGGATGATCAGCCCCAGCATTTT
>TRBV19|TRBJ1-3|.|.
CASTDRQVATIYF
TGTGCCAGTACTGATCGGCAGGTCGCCACCATATATTTT
>TRBV7-3|TRBJ1-2|TRBD1|.
CASSLERTGGGYTF
TGTGCCAGCAGCTTGGAGCGGACAGGGGGTGGCTACACCTTC
>TRBV9|TRBJ1-1|TRBD1|.
CASSAPGQVIGMNTEAFF
TGTGCCAGCAGCGCGCCGGGACAGGTGATTGGCATGAACACTGAAGCTTTCTTT
>TRBV30|TRBJ2-1|.|.
CAWSAPRQGNNEQFF
TGTGCCTGGAGTGCTCCTAGGCAGGGCAACAATGAGCAGTTCTTC